The 21 T cell receptor beta chains reported below all come from one sample, sequenced in a study of T cell repertoires in cytomegalovirus infection. TCRdb ran MiXCR on the reads and lists one entry per CDR3 protein. This sample has 680,000 or so distinct CDR3 sequences, with 35% found just once. Sequencing was carried out using PBMCs. These receptors all stem from a human donor in good health (CMV status not recorded). Some clones in this sample may be carry-over from other donors' samples.

The table lists this clonotype with a count of one. The chain carries TRBV5-1 and TRBJ1-1; no firm D call. V lost 2 bases and J 1 base, leaving 12 bases between the germline ends. The CDR3 loop spans 15 amino acids. Germline assignment: CDR1 SGHRS and CDR2 YFSETQ. The CDR3 spells CASSFKRSANTEAFF. The DNA for the CDR3 is TGCGCCAGCAGCTTCAAACGTTCCGCGAACACTGAAGCTTTCTTT.

As to this clonotype: The germline gene is not matched at one end of the junction; a read error may be the cause. The V gene is TRBV10-3, the J gene TRBJ1-2; tentatively, D is TRBD1 (6 bases). CDR1 is ENHRY, CDR2 SYGVKD, per germline. The CDR3 has 15 residues. In DNA, the CDR3 is TGTGCCATCAGTGAGTCGGGGGGGGCTCGGTATGACTACACCTTC. This translates into CAISESGGARYDYTF.

For this clonotype: This may be a read error, as it is one base from a much larger clone. The chain has TRBV28 and TRBJ1-5; no clear D gene. Looked up from germline, CDR1 is MDHEN and CDR2 is SYDVKM. The CDR3 extends over 15 amino acids. As DNA, the CDR3 is TGTGCCAGCAGTCCTTCTGGGGTCGGCAATCAGCCCCAGCCTTTT. Protein product: CASSPSGVGNQPQPF.

In this sample, this clonotype turned up a few times. V usage is TRBV12-3 or TRBV12-4 and J usage is TRBJ2-1; 12 bases map to TRBD1. Trimming took 5 bases from V and 5 from J; bases not matched to a gene: 10. The CDR3 sequence is 17 residues long. The DNA of the CDR3 is TGTGCCAGCAGTGCGGGACAGGGGGCCTTAAACGACAATGAGCAGTTCTTC. Its translation: CASSAGQGALNDNEQFF.

The chain carries TRBV28 and TRBJ2-3, with D tentatively TRBD1 or TRBD2 (6 bases each). The CDR3 is made up of 17 amino acids. Germline V gene sequence: CDR1 MDHEN, CDR2 SYDVKM. The V end was cut by 3 bases, the J end by 3 bases, with 19 bases between. The CDR3: CASSFLGGSSGTDTQYF. For the CDR3, the DNA is TGTGCCAGCAGTTTTCTGGGGGGCTCCTCGGGAACAGATACGCAGTATTTT.

A word on this clonotype: At one of its ends the junction is not consistent with the germline gene, which may arise from a read error. V and J are TRBV27 and TRBJ2-1; 9 bases are a match to TRBD1. This CDR3 has 14 amino acids. Per germline, CDR1 MNHEY and CDR2 SMNVEV (reference sequence). CDR3 region: CARSRDRARNEQFF. DNA of the CDR3: TGTGCCCGCAGCCGGGACAGGGCTCGCAATGAGCAGTTCTTC.

This clonotype was picked up a small number of times. V usage is TRBV11-2 and J usage is TRBJ2-5; 8 bases agree with TRBD1. V was pared by 5 bases and J by 0 bases, with 2 bases of the junction left unmatched. Looked up from germline, CDR1 is SGHAT and CDR2 is FQNNGV. This CDR3 is built from 14 residues. CDR3: CASSVTGDQETQYF. For the CDR3, the DNA is TGTGCCAGCAGCGTGACAGGGGACCAAGAGACCCAGTACTTC.

V and J are TRBV19 and TRBJ1-2, with 8 bases lining up with TRBD1. CDR3 length: 13 residues. The germline V gene encodes CDR1 LNHDA and CDR2 SQIVND (reference sequence). The trim removed 8 bases at V and 6 bases at J, leaving 8 bases unmatched. The CDR3 protein is CASVGYRGDGYTF. The CDR3 DNA is TGTGCCAGTGTTGGATACAGGGGGGATGGCTACACCTTC.

Turning to this clonotype: No conserved phenylalanine or tryptophan is present at the end of the CDR3, so a read error is the likely explanation. J is TRBJ2-5 and V is TRBV28, with 8 positions matching TRBD2. Per germline, CDR1 MDHEN and CDR2 SYDVKM. The CDR3 contains 14 residues. The ends lost 3 bases at V and 7 bases at J; junction bases unmatched: 7. The CDR3 DNA is TGTGCCAGCAGTTTCGGACTAGCCCCAGGGACCCAGTACTTA. This encodes CASSFGLAPGTQYL.

The sample holds a few counts of this clonotype. The chain links TRBV4-1 to TRBJ1-2; possible D gene TRBD1, 6 bases. CDR1 is MGHRA, CDR2 YSYEKL, per germline. V lost 0 bases to trimming and J lost 7 bases, with 9 bases between them. There are 13 residues in the CDR3. The CDR3 reads CASSQERGVGYTF. The DNA of the CDR3 is TGCGCCAGCAGCCAAGAGAGGGGGGTTGGCTACACCTTC.

The gene calls are TRBV6-1 and TRBJ2-1; 10 bases map to TRBD2. J lost 5 bases, V lost 7 bases, and 14 bases had no gene match. The CDR3 covers 17 residues. Germline-derived CDR1 and CDR2 are MNHNS and SASEGT. CDR3: CASINHPSGRRNNEQFF. The CDR3 region has the DNA TGTGCCAGCATTAATCACCCTAGCGGGAGAAGGAACAATGAGCAGTTCTTC.

The chain is built from TRBV19 and TRBJ2-1, with 11 bases aligning to TRBD2. The CDR3 has 15 residues. Germline V gene lookup returns CDR1 LNHDA and CDR2 SQIVND (reference sequence). J lost 12 bases, V lost 10 bases, and 17 bases had no gene match. CDR3 nucleotides: TGTGCCACCGAATCCTCGACTAGCGGGATCTATAGGCAGTTCTTC. As protein: CATESSTSGIYRQFF. The variable domain in full, completed from reference TRBV19 and TRBJ2-1, reads DGGITQSPKYLFRKEGQNVTLSCEQNLNHDAMYWYRQDPGQGLRLIYYSQIVNDFQKGDIAEGYSVSREKKESFPLTVTSAQKNPTAFYLCATESSTSGIYRQFFGPGTRLTVL.

This clonotype was seen only a few times. The chain is built from TRBV7-9 and TRBJ2-7; D not certain. CDR1 is SEHNR, CDR2 FQNEAQ, per germline (reference sequence). Trimming took off 5 bases at V and 2 bases at J, with 7 bases between the two ends. The CDR3 contains 12 residues. CDR3 nucleotides: TGTGCCAGCAGCAAGGTAGCCTACGAGCAGTACTTC. This translates into CASSKVAYEQYF.

The V gene is TRBV10-3, the J gene TRBJ2-4, with D perhaps matching TRBD1 or TRBD2 (5 bases each). Trimming took 3 bases from V and 7 from J, leaving 13 bases between them. Germline CDR1 is ENHRY and CDR2 is SYGVKD. The CDR3 totals 14 residues. CDR3 sequence (DNA): TGTGCCATCAGTGAAGGGGCCCGCGGGAACATTCAGTACTTC. Its translation: CAISEGARGNIQYF.

A note on this clonotype: One junction end disagrees with the germline gene, perhaps due to a read error. The rearrangement links TRBV7-9 to TRBJ1-1, with D possibly being TRBD1 (6 bases). Germline CDR1 is SEHNR and CDR2 is FQNEAQ (reference sequence). The CDR3 covers 12 residues. CDR3 nucleotide sequence: TGTTCCAGCAGCCTTACCGGGACAGAAGCTTTCTTT. Protein product: CSSSLTGTEAFF.

The chain recombines TRBV7-6 with TRBJ2-3; 8 bases are a match to TRBD2. J was trimmed by 5 bases and V by 5 bases; bases with no gene match: 12. CDR1 is SGHVS and CDR2 is FNYEAQ in the germline V gene. The CDR3 loop spans 16 amino acids. The CDR3 loop reads CASSQLPGLVGDTQYF. In DNA form, the CDR3 reads TGTGCCAGCAGCCAGCTACCGGGACTAGTAGGAGATACGCAGTATTTT.

This clonotype was seen only a few times. The chain links TRBV4-1 to TRBJ1-5; weak D call: TRBD1 (5 bases). The CDR3 is 17 residues long. The germline V gene encodes CDR1 MGHRA and CDR2 YSYEKL. Trimming took 0 bases from V and 0 from J, leaving 12 bases between them. The CDR3 nucleotides are TGCGCCAGCAGCCAAGACGCAGGGACCTATAGCAATCAGCCCCAGCATTTT. Protein product: CASSQDAGTYSNQPQHF.

This clonotype was observed many times. The chain has TRBV7-2 and TRBJ2-1; 10 bases are shared with TRBD2. The V gene's germline CDR1 is SGHTA and CDR2 FQGNSA. The CDR3 runs 15 residues. V gave up 5 bases and J gave up 4 bases; unmatched junction bases: 5. The CDR3: CASSLQREGYNEQFF. The DNA for the CDR3 is TGTGCCAGCAGCCTCCAGCGGGAGGGTTACAATGAGCAGTTCTTC.

The rearrangement links TRBV7-6 to TRBJ1-4; D is ambiguous. Trimming removed 4 bases at V and 4 bases at J, with 10 bases between. Germline V gene sequence: CDR1 SGHVS, CDR2 FNYEAQ. The length of the CDR3 is 14 residues. CDR3 in DNA: TGTGCCAGCAGCTCGGAGCCAAATAATGAAAAACTGTTTTTT. The encoded protein is CASSSEPNNEKLFF. The full variable domain, rest sourced from reference TRBV7-6 and TRBJ1-4, is GAGVSQSPRYKVTKRGQDVALRCDPISGHVSLYWYRQALGQGPEFLTYFNYEAQQDKSGLPNDRFSAERPEGSISTLTIQRTEQRDSAMYRCASSSEPNNEKLFFGSGTQLSVL.

This chain links TRBV6-5 with TRBJ1-5; D is possibly TRBD1 (5 bases). This CDR3 region has 14 residues. In germline, CDR1 is MNHEY, CDR2 SVGAGI. The V and J ends lost 8 bases and 7 bases respectively, with 18 bases between them. In DNA form, the CDR3 reads TGTGCCAGCGGGCAGGCCAGGGCGAGGCAGCCCCAGCATTTT. Its protein product is CASGQARARQPQHF.

In its sample, this clonotype was seen many times. The chain uses TRBV7-8 and TRBJ1-4; maybe TRBD1 (5 bases). Germline CDR1 and CDR2: SGHVS and FQNEAQ. The CDR3 spans 20 residues. Trimming left V 2 bases short and J 6 bases short, with 28 bases between. Here the CDR3 DNA reads TGTGCCAGCAGCTTACTAGTTTGGGCCCGGGGCTCGTTAGGGGATGAAAAACTGTTTTTT. Translated: CASSLLVWARGSLGDEKLFF.